One and the same sample provided the 21 T cell receptor beta chains below, sequenced in a study of cytotoxic CD8 clonotypes in ibrutinib-treated CLL. Some clones are missing from TCRdb's copy, which holds only in-frame ones; the method was immunoSEQ multiplex PCR. Of under 200,000 clones in the sample, about 80% were seen once. The sample was PBMCs, taken after 24 months of ibrutinib treatment. The receptors derive from a human donor with chronic lymphocytic leukemia.

The chain links TRBV4-3 to TRBJ2-5; 7 bases align to TRBD1. Per germline, CDR1 LGHNA and CDR2 YSLEER. V shed 0 bases and J 4 bases; nucleotides not matched to a gene: 11. This CDR3 is built from 17 residues. CDR3 sequence: CASSQELYRQGGETQYF. The DNA for the CDR3 is TGCGCCAGCAGCCAAGAACTTTACCGACAGGGCGGAGAGACCCAGTACTTC.

This sequence joins TRBV30 and TRBJ1-6, with D possibly being TRBD1 (5 bases). Germline V gene lookup returns CDR1 GTSNPN and CDR2 SVGIG (reference sequence). V was clipped by 3 bases and J by 10 bases, with 10 bases between them. CDR3 size: 12 residues. CDR3 in amino acids: CAWRGGSSPLHF. In DNA form, the CDR3 reads TGTGCCTGGAGGGGGGGGTCGTCACCCCTCCACTTT.

The chain joins TRBV6-5 to TRBJ1-5, with 7 bases aligning to TRBD1. V shed 5 bases, J shed 4 bases, and the junction held 2 bases outside the gene matches. Germline V gene lookup returns CDR1 MNHEY and CDR2 SVGAGI. The length of the CDR3 is 13 residues. The CDR3 spells CASSEQGNQPQHF. The CDR3 DNA sequence: TGTGCCAGCAGTGAACAGGGGAATCAGCCCCAGCATTTT.

The V and J genes are TRBV9 and TRBJ2-3; a weak D match, TRBD1 (5 bases). Trimming pared 3 bases from V and 4 bases from J, leaving 6 bases between. The CDR3 covers 12 residues. Germline-derived CDR1 and CDR2 are SGDLS and YYNGEE. DNA for the CDR3: TGTGCCAGCAGCGACAGGTCAGATACGCAGTATTTT. Encoded protein: CASSDRSDTQYF.

This rearrangement joins TRBV5-8 to TRBJ1-4; maybe TRBD1 (5 bases). Germline CDR1 and CDR2: SGHTS and YDEGEE. Trimming removed 0 bases from V and 1 base from J, with 19 bases in between. The length of the CDR3 is 19 residues. CDR3 DNA: TGTGCCAGCAGCTTGGTCCTCATAGCTCAGGGAAGAACTAATGAAAAACTGTTTTTT. This gives the protein CASSLVLIAQGRTNEKLFF.

V and J are TRBV2 and TRBJ1-5; no firm D call. Germline V gene sequence: CDR1 SNHLY, CDR2 FYNNEI. There are 14 residues in the CDR3. Trimming cost V 8 bases and J 7 bases, with 18 bases left between them. The CDR3 DNA sequence: TGTGCCAGCTTGCAAGGTCGGGGAGTCCAGCCCCAGCATTTT. It yields the protein CASLQGRGVQPQHF.

V is TRBV7-2 and J is TRBJ2-1, with a weak D call TRBD2 (6 bases). Per the germline V gene, CDR1 is SGHTA and CDR2 is FQGNSA. Trimming left V 5 bases short and J 3 bases short, with 11 bases between. The CDR3 loop spans 14 amino acids. CDR3 amino acids: CASSPGVVYNEQFF. CDR3 DNA: TGTGCCAGCAGCCCGGGGGTAGTCTACAATGAGCAGTTCTTC.

In DNA form, the CDR3 reads TGTGCCAGCAGTGATGGGAGGACAGGGGGTAATGCGTCCGGAAACACCATATATTTT. As protein: CASSDGRTGGNASGNTIYF. The chain carries TRBV6-4 and TRBJ1-3; TRBD1 matches at 10 bases. The trim removed 3 bases at V and 4 bases at J, leaving 15 bases unmatched. There are 19 residues in the CDR3. The germline gives CDR1 MRHNA, CDR2 SNTAGT.

V is TRBV4-2 and J is TRBJ2-2, with D unclear. The V gene's germline CDR1 is LGHNA and CDR2 YNFKEQ. The CDR3 runs to 13 residues. Trimming took 1 base from V and 1 from J, leaving 1 base between them. The CDR3 loop is CASSQGNTGELFF. The DNA for the CDR3 is TGTGCCAGCAGCCAAGGGAACACCGGGGAGCTGTTTTTT.

The J gene is TRBJ2-1, the V gene TRBV5-1, with 10 bases matching TRBD1. The CDR3 is made up of 16 amino acids. Germline trimming cut 5 bases from V and 9 bases from J; bases unmatched to any gene: 14. Germline V gene data show CDR1 as SGHRS and CDR2 as YFSETQ. This CDR3 is CASSVEGQGFWGEQFF. The CDR3 nucleotides are TGCGCCAGCAGTGTCGAGGGACAGGGGTTTTGGGGTGAGCAGTTCTTC.

The gene calls are TRBV11-2 and TRBJ2-5; tentative D call: TRBD2 (5 bases). Germline values: CDR1 SGHAT, CDR2 FQNNGV. V was shortened by 3 bases and J by 1 base, with 12 bases between the two germline ends. This CDR3 has 15 residues. CDR3 in DNA: TGTGCCAGCAGCTTGGATCCGGGGATCCAAGAGACCCAGTACTTC. It codes for CASSLDPGIQETQYF.

V and J are TRBV6-6 and TRBJ2-7; 8 bases line up with TRBD2. This CDR3 is built from 15 residues. After removal of 6 bases from V and 3 bases from J, the junction contained 10 bases not matched to a gene. Germline CDR1 is MNHNY and CDR2 is SVGAGI (reference sequence). CDR3 coding DNA: TGTGCCAGCAGGGGGCGACTAGCGTTGATCTACGAGCAGTACTTC. Translation gives CASRGRLALIYEQYF.

V usage is TRBV27 and J usage is TRBJ2-3; no clear D gene. Trimming removed 3 bases from V and 4 bases from J, with 8 bases in between. The CDR3 length is 13 residues. Germline loops: CDR1 MNHEY, CDR2 SMNVEV (reference sequence). In nucleotides, the CDR3 is TGTGCCAGCAGTTTGGAAATCGCAGATACGCAGTATTTT. This gives the protein CASSLEIADTQYF.

The gene calls are TRBV19 and TRBJ1-1, with 10 bases lining up with TRBD1. V shed 4 bases, J shed 11 bases, and the junction held 13 bases outside the gene matches. From germline, CDR1 is LNHDA and CDR2 SQIVND (reference sequence). The CDR3 extends over 15 amino acids. This CDR3 is CASSSRTGGDLNAFF. The CDR3 region has the DNA TGTGCCAGTAGTAGCAGGACAGGGGGTGACCTTAATGCTTTCTTT.

The gene calls are TRBV6-6 and TRBJ2-5, with D perhaps TRBD1 or TRBD2 (5 bases each). The V gene lost 4 bases and the J gene lost 2 bases, with 17 bases spanning the gap. Per the germline V gene, CDR1 is MNHNY and CDR2 is SVGAGI (reference sequence). CDR3 length: 16 amino acids. The CDR3 is CASSSPLSGQQETQYF. DNA for the CDR3: TGTGCCAGCAGTTCACCACTCTCGGGGCAACAAGAGACCCAGTACTTC.

The chain links TRBV7-2 to TRBJ2-5, with D uncertain. This CDR3 is built from 15 residues. Germline loops: CDR1 SGHTA, CDR2 FQGNSA. The V and J ends lost 5 bases and 5 bases respectively, with 18 bases between them. The CDR3 region has the DNA TGTGCCAGCAGCCCTCAGTGGCTATCCGGGGAGACCCAGTACTTC. It translates to CASSPQWLSGETQYF.

This clone was observed a few times. This chain links TRBV5-1 with TRBJ2-2; D gene unclear. The V gene's germline CDR1 is SGHRS and CDR2 YFSETQ. V was cut by 3 bases and J by 6 bases, with 12 bases left in between. This CDR3 region has 14 residues. CDR3 sequence: CASSSEVGSGELFF. CDR3 nucleotide sequence: TGCGCCAGCAGCTCCGAGGTGGGTTCCGGGGAGCTGTTTTTT.

This clone has only a few counts. Other DNA sequences from this sample encode an identical CDR3 as well. In DNA, the CDR3 is TGTGCCAGCTCACCAAGGAACACTGAAGCTTTCTTT. As protein: CASSPRNTEAFF. The gene calls are TRBV18 and TRBJ1-1; D uncertain. Germline V gene data show CDR1 as KGHSH and CDR2 as LQKENI. The CDR3 length is 12 residues. Trimming pared 2 bases from V and 1 base from J, leaving 2 bases between.

V usage is TRBV19 and J usage is TRBJ1-3; no clear D. Trimming took 3 bases from V and 0 from J, leaving 9 bases between them. Per germline, CDR1 LNHDA and CDR2 SQIVND (reference sequence). This CDR3 is 15 amino acids long. CDR3 region: CASSMDGISGNTIYF. CDR3 sequence (DNA): TGTGCCAGTAGTATGGACGGGATCTCTGGAAACACCATATATTTT.

The gene calls are TRBV28 and TRBJ2-3, with a weak D call TRBD1 (6 bases). CDR1 is MDHEN and CDR2 is SYDVKM in the germline V gene. V shed 3 bases and J shed 1 base, with 8 bases lying between them. This CDR3 is 14 amino acids long. The CDR3 loop is CASSLAGGTDTQYF. CDR3 coding DNA: TGTGCCAGCAGTTTGGCAGGGGGCACAGATACGCAGTATTTT.

The chain employs TRBV9 and TRBJ1-2; D remains unclear. The germline gives CDR1 SGDLS, CDR2 YYNGEE. The CDR3 has 15 residues. The V end was cut by 8 bases, the J end by 2 bases, with 19 bases between. The CDR3 bases are TGTGCCAGTCATCCCGGTGGGTGGGGAAACTATGGCTACACCTTC. Its translation is CASHPGGWGNYGYTF.